This T cell receptor (beta chain) was sequenced for a study of T cell responses to AZD1222 COVID-19 vaccine. Study observations and caveats: Only 6 or 7 individuals given AZD1222 were seropositive at baseline.

Only in-frame clones appear in the TCRdb table, and some are missing; sequencing was by immunoSEQ multiplex PCR. The profile shows around 130,000 clones, about 88% of them singletons. Notes on this clone: Its antigen remains unidentified.

Germline V gene data show CDR1 as SGHRS and CDR2 as YFSETQ. This CDR3 is 14 amino acids long. The junction had 3 bases not matched to a gene; V was cut back by 2 bases and J by 3 bases. The genes are TRBV5-1 and TRBJ2-7, with 9 bases matching TRBD1. This sample comprised peripheral blood, obtained 28 days after the second AZD1222 dose. This receptor was obtained from an adult who received the AZD1222 COVID-19 vaccine. CDR3 loop: CASSLGQGSYEQYF. CDR3 nucleotide sequence: TGCGCCAGCAGCTTAGGACAGGGGAGCTACGAGCAGTACTTC.